The subject of this entry is one T cell receptor (beta chain). In the original workflow: Reference gene primer amplification gave nucleated cell count estimates. Sequencing used immunoSEQ multiplex PCR; TCRdb keeps in-frame clones, though not all of them. V, J and clone size were drawn from that table, and D and trimming were deduced from the DNA. This table has about 100,000 clones, 90% appearing once. Germline CDR1 is MNHNY and CDR2 is SVGAGI (reference sequence). The CDR3 has 13 amino acids. V was clipped by 10 bases and J by 4 bases, with 16 bases between them. This sample was included in a study of blood T cell repertoires in COVID-19. Background on the study: Collection of acute and convalescent COVID-19 samples took place in the United States, Italy and Spain. PBMCs, B-cell-depleted T cells, or T cells were the source of the cDNA or gDNA that made up the material.

The clonotype comes from a man aged 45-65 years with acute or convalescent COVID-19. The chain recombines TRBV6-6 with TRBJ1-2, with D possibly being TRBD1 (6 bases). What was sequenced was peripheral blood. This CDR3 reads CATHGGGGYGYTF. CDR3 sequence (DNA): TGTGCCACCCATGGGGGGGGCGGCTATGGCTACACCTTC.